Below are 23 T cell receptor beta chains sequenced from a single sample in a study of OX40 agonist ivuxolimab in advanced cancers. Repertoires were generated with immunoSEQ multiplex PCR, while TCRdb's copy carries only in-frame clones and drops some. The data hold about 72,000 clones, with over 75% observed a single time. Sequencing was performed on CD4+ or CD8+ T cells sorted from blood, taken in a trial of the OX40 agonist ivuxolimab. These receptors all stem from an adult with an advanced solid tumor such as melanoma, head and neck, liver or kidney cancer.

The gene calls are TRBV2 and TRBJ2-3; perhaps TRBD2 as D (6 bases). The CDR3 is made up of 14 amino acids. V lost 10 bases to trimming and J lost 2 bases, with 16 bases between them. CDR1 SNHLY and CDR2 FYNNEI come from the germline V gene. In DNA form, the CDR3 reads TGTGCCACCAACCCGGGACTCTACACAGATACGCAGTATTTT. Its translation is CATNPGLYTDTQYF.

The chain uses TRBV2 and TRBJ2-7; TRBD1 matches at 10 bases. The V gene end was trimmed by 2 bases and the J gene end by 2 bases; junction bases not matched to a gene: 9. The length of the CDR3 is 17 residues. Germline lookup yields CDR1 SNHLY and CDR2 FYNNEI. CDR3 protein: CASSENLVGQGTYEQYF. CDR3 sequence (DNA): TGTGCCAGCAGTGAAAATTTGGTGGGACAGGGGACCTACGAGCAGTACTTC.

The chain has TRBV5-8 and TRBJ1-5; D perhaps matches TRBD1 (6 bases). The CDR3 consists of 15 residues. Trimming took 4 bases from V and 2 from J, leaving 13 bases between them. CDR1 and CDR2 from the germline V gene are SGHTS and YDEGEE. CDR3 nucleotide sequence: TGTGCCAGCAGCCGGGGGGGGGCAGGCAATCAGCCCCAGCATTTT. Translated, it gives CASSRGGAGNQPQHF.

CDR3 sequence reads: CASSSRTSSTTDTQYF. The CDR3 DNA reads TGTGCCAGTAGTTCGCGGACTAGTAGTACCACAGATACGCAGTATTTT. This rearrangement joins TRBV19 to TRBJ2-3; 7 bases are a match to TRBD2. The germline CDR1 and CDR2 sequences are LNHDA and SQIVND (reference sequence). There are 16 residues in the CDR3. Trimming cost V 5 bases and J 2 bases; bases outside gene matches: 10.

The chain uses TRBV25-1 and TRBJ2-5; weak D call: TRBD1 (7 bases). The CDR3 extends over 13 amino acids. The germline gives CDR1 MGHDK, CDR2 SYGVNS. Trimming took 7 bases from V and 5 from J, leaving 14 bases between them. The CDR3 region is CASNQGGMETQYF. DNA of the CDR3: TGTGCCAGCAACCAGGGGGGAATGGAGACCCAGTACTTC.

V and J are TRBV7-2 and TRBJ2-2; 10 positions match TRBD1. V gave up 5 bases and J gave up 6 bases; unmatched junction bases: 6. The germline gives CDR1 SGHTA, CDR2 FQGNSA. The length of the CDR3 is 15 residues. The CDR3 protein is CASSQGTGVPGELFF. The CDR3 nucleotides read TGTGCCAGCAGCCAGGGGACAGGGGTGCCCGGGGAGCTGTTTTTT.

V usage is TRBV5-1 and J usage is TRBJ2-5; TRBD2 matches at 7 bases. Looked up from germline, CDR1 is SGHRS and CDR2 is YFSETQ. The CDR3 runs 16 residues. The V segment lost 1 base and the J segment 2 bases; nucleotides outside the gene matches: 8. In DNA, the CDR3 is TGCGCCAGCAGCTTGTTGCGGGGGTCATTACAAGAGACCCAGTACTTC. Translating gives CASSLLRGSLQETQYF.

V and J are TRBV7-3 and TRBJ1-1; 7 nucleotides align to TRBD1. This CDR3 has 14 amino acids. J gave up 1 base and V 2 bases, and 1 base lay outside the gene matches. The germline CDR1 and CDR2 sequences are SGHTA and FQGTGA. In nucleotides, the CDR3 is TGTGCCAGCAGCTTACAGGGGGGGAACACTGAAGCTTTCTTT. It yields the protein CASSLQGGNTEAFF.

CDR3 in DNA: TGTGCCAGCAGCTCCGACAGGGTAGAGACCCAGTACTTC. It translates to CASSSDRVETQYF. The V and J genes are TRBV11-1 and TRBJ2-5; 7 bases agree with TRBD1. Trimming took 4 bases from V and 4 from J; bases not matched to a gene: 3. Germline V CDR1 and CDR2: SGHAT, FQDESV (reference sequence). The CDR3 is 13 amino acids.

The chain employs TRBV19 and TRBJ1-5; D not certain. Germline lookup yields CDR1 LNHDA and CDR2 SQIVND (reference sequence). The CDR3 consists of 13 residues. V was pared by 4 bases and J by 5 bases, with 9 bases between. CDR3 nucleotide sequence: TGTGCCAGTAGTAGAACAGCAGATCAGCCCCAGCATTTT. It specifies CASSRTADQPQHF. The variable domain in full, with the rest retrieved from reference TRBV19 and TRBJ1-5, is DGGITQSPKYLFRKEGQNVTLSCEQNLNHDAMYWYRQDPGQGLRLIYYSQIVNDFQKGDIAEGYSVSREKKESFPLTVTSAQKNPTAFYLCASSRTADQPQHFGDGTRLSIL.

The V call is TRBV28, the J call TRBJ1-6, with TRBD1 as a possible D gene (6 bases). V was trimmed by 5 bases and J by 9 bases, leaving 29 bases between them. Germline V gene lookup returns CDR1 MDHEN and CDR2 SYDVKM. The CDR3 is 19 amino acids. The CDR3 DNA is TGTGCCAGCAGTCCTTCAAGGGGGGACCCCCTCGGAATAATTTCACCCCTCCACTTT. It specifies CASSPSRGDPLGIISPLHF.

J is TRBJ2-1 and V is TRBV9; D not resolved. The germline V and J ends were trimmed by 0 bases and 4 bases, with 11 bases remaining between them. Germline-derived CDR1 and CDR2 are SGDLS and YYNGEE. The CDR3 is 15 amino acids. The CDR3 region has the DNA TGTGCCAGCAGCGTAGGGCATCGGCGGTACAATGAGCAGTTCTTC. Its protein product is CASSVGHRRYNEQFF.

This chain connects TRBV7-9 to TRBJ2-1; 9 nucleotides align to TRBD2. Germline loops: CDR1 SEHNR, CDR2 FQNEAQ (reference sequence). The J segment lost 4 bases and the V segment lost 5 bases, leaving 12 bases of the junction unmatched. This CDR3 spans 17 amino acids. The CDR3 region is CASSPTRSSGVYNEQFF. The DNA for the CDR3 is TGTGCCAGCAGCCCCACCAGATCTAGCGGGGTTTACAATGAGCAGTTCTTC.

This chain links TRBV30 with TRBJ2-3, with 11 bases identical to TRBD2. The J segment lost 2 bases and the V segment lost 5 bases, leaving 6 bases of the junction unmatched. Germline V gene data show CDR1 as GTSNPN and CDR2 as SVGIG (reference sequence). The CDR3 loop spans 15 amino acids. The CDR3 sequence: CAWGRLAGPTDTQYF. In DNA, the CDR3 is TGTGCCTGGGGACGACTAGCGGGACCCACAGATACGCAGTATTTT.

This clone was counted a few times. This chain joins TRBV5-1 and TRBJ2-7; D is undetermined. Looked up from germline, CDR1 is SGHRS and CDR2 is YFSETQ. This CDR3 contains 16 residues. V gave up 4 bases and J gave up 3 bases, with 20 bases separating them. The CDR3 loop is CASSLGWRQTSYEQYF. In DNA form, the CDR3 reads TGCGCCAGCAGCCTGGGGTGGCGGCAGACAAGCTACGAGCAGTACTTC. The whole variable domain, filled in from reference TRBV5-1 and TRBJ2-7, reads KAGVTQTPRYLIKTRGQQVTLSCSPISGHRSVSWYQQTPGQGLQFLFEYFSETQRNKGNFPGRFSGRQFSNSRSEMNVSTLELGDSALYLCASSLGWRQTSYEQYFGPGTRLTVT.

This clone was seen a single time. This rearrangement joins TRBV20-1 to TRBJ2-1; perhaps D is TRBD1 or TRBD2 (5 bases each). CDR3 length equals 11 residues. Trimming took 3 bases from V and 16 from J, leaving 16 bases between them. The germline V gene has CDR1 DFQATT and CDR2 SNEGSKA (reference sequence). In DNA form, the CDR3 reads TGCAGTGCTAGGGTAGGGGAGCTAGTATTCTTC. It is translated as CSARVGELVFF.

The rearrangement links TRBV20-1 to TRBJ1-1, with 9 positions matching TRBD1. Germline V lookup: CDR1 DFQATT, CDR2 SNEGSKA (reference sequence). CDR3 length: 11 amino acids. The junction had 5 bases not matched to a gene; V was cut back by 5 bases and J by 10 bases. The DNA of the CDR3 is TGCAGTGCTCCAGACAGGGGGGGAGCTTTCTTT. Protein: CSAPDRGGAFF.

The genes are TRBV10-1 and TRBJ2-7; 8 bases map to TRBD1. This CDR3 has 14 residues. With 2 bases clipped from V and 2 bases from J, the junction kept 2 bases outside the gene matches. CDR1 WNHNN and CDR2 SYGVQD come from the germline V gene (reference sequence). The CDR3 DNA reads TGCGCCAGCAGTGAGGGGACAGGAGCCTACGAGCAGTACTTC. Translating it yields CASSEGTGAYEQYF.

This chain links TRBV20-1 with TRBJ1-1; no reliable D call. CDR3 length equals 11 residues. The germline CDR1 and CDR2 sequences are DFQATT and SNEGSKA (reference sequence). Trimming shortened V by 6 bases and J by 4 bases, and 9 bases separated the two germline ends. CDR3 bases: TGCAGTGCCCCAGGCCGCACTGAAGCTTTCTTT. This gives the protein CSAPGRTEAFF.

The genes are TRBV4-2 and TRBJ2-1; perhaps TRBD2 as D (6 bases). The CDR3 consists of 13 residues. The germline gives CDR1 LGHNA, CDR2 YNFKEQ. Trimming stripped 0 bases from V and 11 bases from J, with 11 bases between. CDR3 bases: TGTGCCAGCAGCCAAGATCGGGGGAGGAAGCAGTTCTTC. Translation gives CASSQDRGRKQFF.

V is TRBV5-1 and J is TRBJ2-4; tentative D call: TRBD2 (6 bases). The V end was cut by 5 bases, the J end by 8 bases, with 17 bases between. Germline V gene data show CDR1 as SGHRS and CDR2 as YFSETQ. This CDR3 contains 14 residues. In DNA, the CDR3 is TGCGCCAGCAGTTCCGGGGCCCCGGGAGACATTCAGTACTTC. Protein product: CASSSGAPGDIQYF.

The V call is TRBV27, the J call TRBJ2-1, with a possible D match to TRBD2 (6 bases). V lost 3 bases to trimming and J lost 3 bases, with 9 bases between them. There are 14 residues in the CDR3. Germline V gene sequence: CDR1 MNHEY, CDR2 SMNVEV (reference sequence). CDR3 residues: CASSLEGYYNEQFF. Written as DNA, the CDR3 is TGTGCCAGCAGTTTGGAGGGCTACTACAATGAGCAGTTCTTC.

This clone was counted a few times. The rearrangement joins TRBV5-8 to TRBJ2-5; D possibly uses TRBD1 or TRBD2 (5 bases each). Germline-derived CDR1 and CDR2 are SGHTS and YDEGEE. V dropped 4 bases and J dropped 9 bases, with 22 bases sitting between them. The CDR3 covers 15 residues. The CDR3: CASSLGTVGRMAQYF. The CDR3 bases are TGTGCCAGCAGCCTGGGTACTGTGGGACGTATGGCCCAGTACTTC.